The 7 T cell receptor beta chains listed next were all sequenced from one sample in a study of T-cell memory formation after mild COVID-19. TCRdb reanalysed the 5' RACE reads using MiXCR and keeps one entry per CDR3 protein. The data show 350,000 to 450,000 distinct CDR3 sequences, 15% to 25% seen once. Sequenced input: PBMCs or a T cell subset sorted from them (not recorded which). These receptors were obtained from an adult woman who had mild COVID-19 (a few samples of this study predate the infection). Cell type and time point are not known.

The J gene is TRBJ2-3, the V gene TRBV4-1; weak D call: TRBD1 (5 bases). V shed 5 bases and J shed 2 bases, with 8 bases lying between them. CDR3 length equals 13 residues. In germline, CDR1 is MGHRA, CDR2 YSYEKL. Written as DNA, the CDR3 is TGCGCCAGCAGCAAAGGGGTCACAGATACGCAGTATTTT. This sequence encodes CASSKGVTDTQYF.

This clonotype was detected a few times. This chain links TRBV19 with TRBJ1-1, with 10 bases fitting TRBD1. The CDR3 covers 18 residues. Germline values: CDR1 LNHDA, CDR2 SQIVND (reference sequence). Germline trimming cut 0 bases from V and 4 bases from J; bases unmatched to any gene: 11. CDR3 nucleotides: TGTGCCAGTAGTATAGATCCCCGGGACAGGGGATTGAGCACTGAAGCTTTCTTT. Translated, it gives CASSIDPRDRGLSTEAFF.

This clonotype was picked up a small number of times. The chain links TRBV3-1 to TRBJ2-5, with D unclear. This CDR3 has 15 residues. Germline V gene sequence: CDR1 LGHDT, CDR2 YNNKEL (reference sequence). Trimming took 0 bases from V and 5 from J, leaving 13 bases between them. CDR3 nucleotides: TGTGCCAGCAGCCAAGATCCCCTTAGCCATGAGACCCAGTACTTC. Protein product: CASSQDPLSHETQYF.

This clonotype was detected a few times. This chain links TRBV29-1 with TRBJ2-1; 8 bases align to TRBD2. J lost 4 bases, V lost 4 bases, and 6 bases had no gene match. The CDR3 runs 14 residues. Germline assignment: CDR1 SQVTM and CDR2 ANQGSEA. The CDR3 loop is CSVGGAGGYNEQFF. CDR3 in DNA: TGCAGCGTTGGCGGGGCGGGAGGTTACAATGAGCAGTTCTTC.

The rearrangement uses TRBV3-1 and TRBJ1-1; a weak D match, TRBD1 (5 bases). Germline CDR1 and CDR2: LGHDT and YNNKEL (reference sequence). V dropped 2 bases and J dropped 4 bases, with 17 bases sitting between them. The CDR3 sequence is 16 residues long. The CDR3 nucleotides read TGTGCCAGCAGCCAACAAGGTCGGGGCCCATTCACTGAAGCTTTCTTT. Amino acid sequence: CASSQQGRGPFTEAFF.

This clonotype was detected a few times. The J gene is TRBJ2-3, the V gene TRBV20-1, with TRBD2 identical over 12 bases. Germline CDR1 DFQATT, CDR2 SNEGSKA (reference sequence). The CDR3 contains 15 residues. The ends lost 5 bases at V and 6 bases at J; junction bases unmatched: 9. The CDR3 coding sequence is TGCAGTGCTTGGACTAGCGGGGACTTTGCGGATACGCAGTATTTT. Amino acids: CSAWTSGDFADTQYF.

The genes are TRBV3-1 and TRBJ1-2; no clear D gene. Germline V gives CDR1 LGHDT, CDR2 YNNKEL (reference sequence). V dropped 0 bases and J dropped 4 bases, with 18 bases sitting between them. This CDR3 comprises 17 residues. The CDR3: CASSQEYGRTRGYGYTF. Here the CDR3 DNA reads TGTGCCAGCAGCCAAGAGTATGGACGGACGAGAGGCTATGGCTACACCTTC.